A single sample gave rise to the 25 T cell receptor beta chains below, sequenced in a study of shared clonotypes between healthy human individuals. As defined, naive CD8 cells were CD45RO-negative and positively selected for CCR7, with terminally differentiated effector memory CD45RA+ cells excluded. Method: immunoSEQ multiplex PCR; TCRdb's copy keeps in-frame clones and lacks some. Counted here are over 2 million clones, less than 95% occurring once; the ten biggest clones make up around 1.1%. Source material: naive CD8+ T cells sorted from blood. The source is a man between 18 and 35 years old in good health.

The chain couples TRBV6-1 to TRBJ2-1; no clear D gene. Germline values: CDR1 MNHNS, CDR2 SASEGT. The germline V and J ends were trimmed by 10 bases and 10 bases, with 11 bases remaining between them. This CDR3 has 10 residues. The CDR3 DNA sequence: TGTGCCACATCCCCGAGGGAGCAGTTCTTC. Protein: CATSPREQFF.

The chain has TRBV4-3 and TRBJ2-1; 11 nucleotides match TRBD2. Per the germline V gene, CDR1 is LGHNA and CDR2 is YSLEER. This CDR3 comprises 17 residues. V was clipped by 0 bases and J by 7 bases; unmatched bases: 8. The CDR3 region has the DNA TGCGCCAGCAGCCAAGATTGGGCTAGCGGGAGGTTGAATGAGCAGTTCTTC. Protein sequence: CASSQDWASGRLNEQFF.

The chain has TRBV30 and TRBJ2-1; 8 nucleotides agree with TRBD2. V lost 0 bases, J lost 10 bases, and 2 bases stayed unmatched. The CDR3 is 12 amino acids. Looked up from germline, CDR1 is GTSNPN and CDR2 is SVGIG (reference sequence). The CDR3 is CAWSVPSGEQFF. The DNA of the CDR3 is TGTGCCTGGAGTGTACCTAGCGGGGAGCAGTTCTTC.

The chain links TRBV6-1 to TRBJ1-4; D not certain. V was cut by 2 bases and J by 3 bases, with 16 bases left in between. This CDR3 spans 17 amino acids. The germline V gene has CDR1 MNHNS and CDR2 SASEGT. Written as DNA, the CDR3 is TGTGCCAGCAGTGAAATTGGGATGTCGCGGTCTAATGAAAAACTGTTTTTT. Its protein is CASSEIGMSRSNEKLFF.

CDR3 region: CASSGPRQGAHGYGYTF. CDR3 sequence (DNA): TGTGCCAGCAGTGGCCCCAGACAGGGGGCGCATGGCTATGGCTACACCTTC. The chain joins TRBV2 to TRBJ1-2, with 10 bases matching TRBD1. The CDR3 runs to 17 residues. Germline-derived CDR1 and CDR2 are SNHLY and FYNNEI. The V gene end was trimmed by 4 bases and the J gene end by 4 bases; junction bases not matched to a gene: 12.

The rearrangement uses TRBV27 and TRBJ2-3, with D unclear. Trimming shortened V by 0 bases and J by 2 bases, and 9 bases separated the two germline ends. Germline V gene sequence: CDR1 MNHEY, CDR2 SMNVEV (reference sequence). This CDR3 comprises 15 residues. CDR3 in DNA: TGTGCCAGCAGTTTATCGAACACCTACACAGATACGCAGTATTTT. It translates to CASSLSNTYTDTQYF.

V and J are TRBV19 and TRBJ1-2; weak D call: TRBD1 (5 bases). V was pared by 3 bases and J by 0 bases, with 8 bases between. The germline V gene encodes CDR1 LNHDA and CDR2 SQIVND (reference sequence). CDR3 length: 14 amino acids. CDR3 coding DNA: TGTGCCAGTAGTATGGTAGGGGCTAACTATGGCTACACCTTC. This translates into CASSMVGANYGYTF.

The rearrangement uses TRBV5-6 and TRBJ2-1, with D hard to call. The V gene's germline CDR1 is SGHDT and CDR2 YYEEEE. Trimming took 6 bases from V and 0 from J, leaving 16 bases between them. CDR3 size: 16 residues. CDR3: CASTSLDLLSYNEQFF. The CDR3 DNA reads as TGTGCCAGCACCTCTTTAGACCTCCTCTCCTACAATGAGCAGTTCTTC.

This clone has just one count. V gene TRBV9 combines with J gene TRBJ2-7; D tentatively fits TRBD1 or TRBD2 (5 bases each). Germline-derived CDR1 and CDR2 are SGDLS and YYNGEE. V was cut by 8 bases and J by 4 bases, with 16 bases left in between. The CDR3 covers 13 residues. The CDR3 reads CASSGGRKYEQYF. DNA for the CDR3: TGTGCCAGTAGTGGGGGTCGGAAATACGAGCAGTACTTC.

The chain links TRBV27 to TRBJ2-1; the match to TRBD2 covers 7 bases. The V segment lost 6 bases and the J segment 4 bases; nucleotides outside the gene matches: 12. The germline gives CDR1 MNHEY, CDR2 SMNVEV (reference sequence). CDR3 length: 16 residues. The CDR3 nucleotides read TGTGCCAGCAGGGTCGCGGGGGTACAAGGGTACAATGAGCAGTTCTTC. It is translated as CASRVAGVQGYNEQFF.

Here the CDR3 reads CASSLSGEGDAPLHF. The CDR3 DNA reads as TGTGCCAGCAGTTTATCGGGGGAAGGCGACGCACCCCTCCACTTT. The rearrangement joins TRBV28 to TRBJ1-6; possibly TRBD1 for D (5 bases). The V and J ends lost 1 base and 11 bases respectively, with 15 bases between them. Germline CDR1 is MDHEN and CDR2 is SYDVKM. The CDR3 sequence is 15 residues long.

Comment on this clone: The same CDR3 is also encoded by other DNA sequences in this sample. The chain links TRBV19 to TRBJ2-7; 9 nucleotides align to TRBD1. Trimming cost V 5 bases and J 4 bases; bases outside gene matches: 3. Germline assignment: CDR1 LNHDA and CDR2 SQIVND (reference sequence). This CDR3 is 13 amino acids long. CDR3 loop: CASSLGQGYEQYF. The CDR3 region has the DNA TGTGCCAGTAGTCTCGGACAGGGGTACGAGCAGTACTTC. Based on the CDR3 plus reference TRBV19 and TRBJ2-7, the full variable domain is DGGITQSPKYLFRKEGQNVTLSCEQNLNHDAMYWYRQDPGQGLRLIYYSQIVNDFQKGDIAEGYSVSREKKESFPLTVTSAQKNPTAFYLCASSLGQGYEQYFGPGTRLTVT.

The rearrangement uses TRBV11-2 and TRBJ2-1; 9 bases fit TRBD2. The germline gives CDR1 SGHAT, CDR2 FQNNGV. The CDR3 extends over 15 amino acids. V was pared by 3 bases and J by 4 bases, with 4 bases of the junction left unmatched. DNA of the CDR3: TGTGCCAGCAGCTTTTTAGCGGGGGAGTACAATGAGCAGTTCTTC. It specifies CASSFLAGEYNEQFF.

V usage is TRBV5-1 and J usage is TRBJ1-2; 9 bases agree with TRBD1. Germline CDR1 and CDR2: SGHRS and YFSETQ. V shed 3 bases and J 0 bases; nucleotides not matched to a gene: 9. CDR3 length: 17 residues. The CDR3 DNA reads TGCGCCAGCAGCTCTATCCGGGACAGGGAACCTAACTATGGCTACACCTTC. As protein: CASSSIRDREPNYGYTF.

The chain couples TRBV5-1 to TRBJ2-7, with D uncertain. CDR1 and CDR2 (germline): SGHRS, YFSETQ. Trimming left V 2 bases short and J 3 bases short, with 18 bases between. The CDR3 runs 16 residues. The CDR3 DNA is TGCGCCAGCAGCTTCTCTCGAGTACCAACAGACTACGAGCAGTACTTC. It yields the protein CASSFSRVPTDYEQYF.

Comments on this clone: The same CDR3 is also encoded by other DNA sequences in this sample. J is TRBJ2-7 and V is TRBV4-1; TRBD2 is a possible D gene (7 bases). The CDR3 is made up of 16 amino acids. V was pared by 0 bases and J by 2 bases, with 14 bases between. Germline CDR1 reads MGHRA; CDR2 reads YSYEKL. As DNA, the CDR3 is TGCGCCAGCAGCCAAGATCCAGGGGAGGGGGCCTACGAGCAGTACTTC. It is translated as CASSQDPGEGAYEQYF.

The V gene is TRBV7-9, the J gene TRBJ2-7; D perhaps matches TRBD1 (6 bases). Germline lookup yields CDR1 SEHNR and CDR2 FQNEAQ (reference sequence). The length of the CDR3 is 16 residues. The ends were cut back, 5 bases at V and 1 base at J, with 18 bases in the middle. The CDR3: CASSPAPGQGSYEQYF. CDR3 DNA sequence: TGTGCCAGCAGCCCCGCCCCGGGCCAGGGGTCCTACGAGCAGTACTTC.

V is TRBV7-9 and J is TRBJ2-7; 7 bases are a match to TRBD1. CDR3 length: 15 residues. The V gene end was trimmed by 5 bases and the J gene end by 0 bases; junction bases not matched to a gene: 7. Germline assignment: CDR1 SEHNR and CDR2 FQNEAQ (reference sequence). The chain's CDR3 is CASSNPGGSSYEQYF. CDR3 coding DNA: TGTGCCAGCAGCAACCCAGGGGGAAGCTCCTACGAGCAGTACTTC.

The chain uses TRBV27 and TRBJ2-3; 8 bases are shared with TRBD2. The CDR3 length is 17 residues. Looked up from germline, CDR1 is MNHEY and CDR2 is SMNVEV (reference sequence). With 7 bases clipped from V and 5 bases from J, the junction kept 17 bases outside the gene matches. CDR3 coding DNA: TGTGCCAGCACCTCCCTCAGCGGGGGAGCTTGGGGAGATACGCAGTATTTT. It specifies CASTSLSGGAWGDTQYF.

CDR3 residues: CAISRGWGYEQYF. The CDR3, as DNA: TGTGCCATCAGTCGGGGTTGGGGTTACGAGCAGTACTTC. The V call is TRBV10-3, the J call TRBJ2-7, with TRBD2 as a possible D gene (5 bases). V lost 5 bases and J lost 4, with 12 bases in between. The CDR3 spans 13 residues. Per the germline V gene, CDR1 is ENHRY and CDR2 is SYGVKD.

This chain joins TRBV28 and TRBJ2-1; TRBD2 matches 10 bases. With V trimmed by 10 bases and J by 4 bases, 7 bases remained unmatched. Germline CDR1 and CDR2: MDHEN and SYDVKM. The CDR3 sequence is 14 residues long. This CDR3 reads CATNLLAGYNEQFF. The DNA for the CDR3 is TGTGCCACCAACCTACTAGCGGGATACAATGAGCAGTTCTTC.

The chain links TRBV6-4 to TRBJ2-7, with D unresolved. The CDR3 extends over 16 amino acids. Germline CDR1 MRHNA, CDR2 SNTAGT. V lost 2 bases and J lost 2, with 16 bases in between. Here the CDR3 DNA reads TGTGCCAGCAGTGACGCTCCGGGTCTGGTAACCTACGAGCAGTACTTC. Encoded protein: CASSDAPGLVTYEQYF.

The V gene is TRBV7-9, the J gene TRBJ1-6; D call uncertain. The CDR3 runs 16 residues. Germline lookup yields CDR1 SEHNR and CDR2 FQNEAQ (reference sequence). V gave up 4 bases and J gave up 4 bases, with 14 bases separating them. This CDR3 reads CASSSSASYYNSPLHF. The CDR3 nucleotides read TGTGCCAGCAGCTCTTCGGCCAGCTATTATAATTCACCCCTCCACTTT.

This chain uses TRBV19 with TRBJ2-3; possible D gene TRBD1, 6 bases. The V end was cut by 5 bases, the J end by 2 bases, with 14 bases between. CDR1 is LNHDA, CDR2 SQIVND, per germline (reference sequence). This CDR3 has 15 amino acids. CDR3 sequence: CASSPRQAHTDTQYF. In nucleotides, the CDR3 is TGTGCCAGTAGTCCCCGACAGGCTCACACAGATACGCAGTATTTT.

This chain uses TRBV14 with TRBJ1-2, with no clear D. Per germline, CDR1 SGHDN and CDR2 FVKESK. There are 15 residues in the CDR3. Trimming shortened V by 6 bases and J by 3 bases, and 17 bases separated the two germline ends. The CDR3 coding sequence is TGTGCCAGCAGTCCTTCTCAATCAGGCTACTATGGCTACACCTTC. This codes for CASSPSQSGYYGYTF.